A selection of T cell receptor beta chains follows, all from one sample in a study of long-term antiretroviral therapy in people with HIV. Using immunoSEQ multiplex PCR, the repertoire was profiled, and TCRdb retains in-frame clones only, with some absent. The repertoire holds 15,000 or so clones, with 81% as singletons. Sequenced here: unsorted PBMCs, sampled less than 1.3 years before starting antiretroviral therapy. The receptors shown here come from a man aged 25-45 years with HIV. Each CDR3 is given with its conserved first and last residue. A D gene is named only where the DNA matches it firmly. The size field is filled for only some rows; it gives once, few, many or a size class.

-,once,TRBV1,TRBJ2-1,TGCACCAGCAGCCAAGACGGGGTACGTAGCGGGAGTGAGCAGTTCTTC,CTSSQDGVRSGSEQFF
-,few,TRBV10-1,TRBJ2-4,TGCGCCAGCAGCACGCAGTCCGCCAAAAACATTCAGTACTTC,CASSTQSAKNIQYF
TRBD1,-,TRBV15,TRBJ1-5,TGTGCCACCAGCAGGGTTACCGGGACAGGGTCCAATCAGCCCCAGCATTTT,CATSRVTGTGSNQPQHF
-,-,TRBV9,TRBJ1-6,TGTGCCAGCAGCGCCCGGACAGATAATTCACCCCTCCACTTT,CASSARTDNSPLHF
TRBD1,once,TRBV7-9,TRBJ1-2,TGTGCCAGCAGCCCCCAGGGGGGACTGAACTATGGCTACACCTTC,CASSPQGGLNYGYTF
-,-,TRBV18,TRBJ2-1,TGTGCCAGCTCATCACAGGACGGTTATGAGCAGTTCTTC,CASSSQDGYEQFF
TRBD2,-,TRBV2,TRBJ2-2,TGTGCCAGCAACCTTCTAGCGGGAGGACCCGGGGAGCTGTTTTTT,CASNLLAGGPGELFF
-,-,TRBV5-1,TRBJ2-1,TGCGCCAGCAGCTTGGGGGTTGGGAATGAGCAGTTCTTC,CASSLGVGNEQFF
-,few,TRBV7-8,TRBJ1-2,TGTGCCAGCAGCTTAGAAGGCGCTAACTATGGCTACACCTTC,CASSLEGANYGYTF
TRBD1,-,TRBV5-6,TRBJ2-3,TGTGCCAGCAAGCGGACGGGACAGGGCCTCTCAGATACGCAGTATTTT,CASKRTGQGLSDTQYF
TRBD1,-,TRBV7-9,TRBJ1-4,TGTGCCAGCAGCTTATCGGGACAGGGGACGGAAAAACTGTTTTTT,CASSLSGQGTEKLFF
-,-,TRBV2,TRBJ1-2,TGTGCCACTCAGAATTTCCTCTATGGCTACACCTTC,CATQNFLYGYTF
-,once,TRBV27,TRBJ2-7,TGTGCCAGCAGTTTCGGAGGGACCGGCGAGCAGTACTTC,CASSFGGTGEQYF
-,once,TRBV6-5,TRBJ1-4,TGTGCCAGCAGTCAATATACAACTAATGAAAAACTGTTTTTT,CASSQYTTNEKLFF
-,-,TRBV19,TRBJ1-2,TGTGCCAGTAGTATAGATCGCGTGGGTGGCTACACCTTC,CASSIDRVGGYTF
-,-,TRBV14,TRBJ2-7,TGTGCCAGCAGCCAAGATTCGGGGGACAGCTCCTACGAGCAGTACTTC,CASSQDSGDSSYEQYF
TRBD1,-,TRBV19,TRBJ2-3,TGTGCCAGTAGTACAACTGGGACAGGGAGCACAGATACGCAGTATTTT,CASSTTGTGSTDTQYF